This TCR beta chain was obtained from a study of CD8 T cells in Susac syndrome. RNA, at about 0.5 to 1 ug, was reverse transcribed with random hexamers. The CDR3 of TCR beta was amplified by immunoSEQ multiplex PCR across 54 Vbeta and 13 Jbeta. TCRdb passed the immunoSEQ multiplex PCR reads through MiXCR, listing each CDR3 protein once. The sample yields approximately 150,000 distinct CDR3 sequences, about 95% seen once. V lost 8 bases to trimming and J lost 5 bases; unmatched junction nucleotides: 9. The CDR3 sequence is 14 residues long. Germline V gives CDR1 MDHEN, CDR2 SYDVKM. Sequenced: CD4+ T cells from PBMCs. This TCR derives from a human donor with multiple sclerosis. The chain employs TRBV28 and TRBJ2-1, with TRBD2 matching 7 bases. In nucleotides, the CDR3 is TGTGCCAGCCTCACTAGCGTATATAACAATGAGCAGTTCTTC. This codes for CASLTSVYNNEQFF.